This T cell receptor (beta chain) was sequenced during a study of Ad26.COV2.S vaccination and SARS-CoV-2 variants. Study-wide context: Dosing was one shot or two shots 56 days apart. Study results and limitations: Vaccine and placebo recipients had comparable breadth of non-spike TCRs. Measurements of TCR breadth and depth may have given underestimates of the total T cell responses.

Libraries were prepared by immunoSEQ multiplex PCR; TCRdb keeps only in-frame clonotypes and omits some of them. The sample carries about 460,000 clones, 80% to 90% recorded once. Treatment specified: roughly 20 received Ad26.COV2.S at low or high dose, single or two shots; about five received placebo; per-sample allocation not given. Day 63 after the first injection of vaccine or placebo was the sampling time. The study used a vaccine consisting of an Ad26 vector that expressed Wuhan-strain SARS-CoV-2 spike. Between the trimmed V and J ends, which lost 4 bases and 6 bases, there was a span of 16 bases. The CDR3 contains 15 residues. Looked up from germline, CDR1 is MGHRA and CDR2 is YSYEKL. This clone was picked up a small number of times. As yet, its antigen is unknown.

This clonotype was obtained from a person between 18 and 65 years old who received the Ad26.COV2.S COVID-19 vaccine or a placebo. Sequenced material: peripheral blood, taken in a trial of Ad26.COV2.S vaccine versus placebo. The gene calls are TRBV4-1 and TRBJ1-5; maybe TRBD1 (6 bases). The CDR3 loop is CASSPGQAMGQPQHF. The CDR3 DNA follows: TGCGCCAGCAGCCCGGGACAAGCAATGGGTCAGCCCCAGCATTTT.